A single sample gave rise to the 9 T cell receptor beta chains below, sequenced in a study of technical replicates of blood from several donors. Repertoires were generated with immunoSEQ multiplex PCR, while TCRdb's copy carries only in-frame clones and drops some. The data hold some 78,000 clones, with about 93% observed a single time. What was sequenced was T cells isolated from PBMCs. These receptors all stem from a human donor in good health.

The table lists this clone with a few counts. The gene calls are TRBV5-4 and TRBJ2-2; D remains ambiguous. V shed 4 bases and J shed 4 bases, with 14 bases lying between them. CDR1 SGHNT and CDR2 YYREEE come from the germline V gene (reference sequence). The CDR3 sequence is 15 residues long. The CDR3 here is CASSPGRTTTGELFF. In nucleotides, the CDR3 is TGTGCCAGCAGCCCTGGGCGCACAACCACCGGGGAGCTGTTTTTT.

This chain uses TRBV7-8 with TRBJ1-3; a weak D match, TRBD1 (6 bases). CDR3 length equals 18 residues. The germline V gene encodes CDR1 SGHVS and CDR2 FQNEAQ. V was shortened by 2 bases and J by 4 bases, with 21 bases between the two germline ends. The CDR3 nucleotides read TGTGCCAGCAGCTTATTCCGGAGGGGGAGGGGAGGCGGAAACACCATATATTTT. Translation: CASSLFRRGRGGGNTIYF.

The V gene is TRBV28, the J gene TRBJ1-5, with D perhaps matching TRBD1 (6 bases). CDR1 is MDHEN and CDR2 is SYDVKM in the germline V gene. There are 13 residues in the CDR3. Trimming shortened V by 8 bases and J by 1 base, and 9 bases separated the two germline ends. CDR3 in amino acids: CASWDTSNQPQHF. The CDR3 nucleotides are TGTGCCAGCTGGGACACCAGCAATCAGCCCCAGCATTTT.

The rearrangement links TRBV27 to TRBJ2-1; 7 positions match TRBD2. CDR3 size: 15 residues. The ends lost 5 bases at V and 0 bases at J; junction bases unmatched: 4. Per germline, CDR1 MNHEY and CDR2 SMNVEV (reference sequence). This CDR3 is CASSGGGTSYNEQFF. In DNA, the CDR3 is TGTGCCAGCAGTGGCGGGGGTACCTCCTACAATGAGCAGTTCTTC.

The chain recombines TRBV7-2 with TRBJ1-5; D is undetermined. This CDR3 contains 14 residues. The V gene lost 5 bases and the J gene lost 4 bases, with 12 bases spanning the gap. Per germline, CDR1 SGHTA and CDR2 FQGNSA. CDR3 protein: CASSPDGVNQPQHF. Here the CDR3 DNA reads TGTGCCAGCAGCCCCGACGGAGTAAATCAGCCCCAGCATTTT.

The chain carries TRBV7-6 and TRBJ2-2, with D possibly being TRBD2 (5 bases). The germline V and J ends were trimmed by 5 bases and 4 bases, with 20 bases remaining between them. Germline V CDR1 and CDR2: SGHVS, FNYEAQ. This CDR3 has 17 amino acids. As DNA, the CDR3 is TGTGCCAGCAGCCTCCCCTCCGCGGGTCGCGTCACCGGGGAGCTGTTTTTT. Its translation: CASSLPSAGRVTGELFF.

CDR3 amino acids: CAIQGTNYGYTF. The CDR3 DNA reads as TGTGCCATACAGGGGACAAACTATGGCTACACCTTC. The chain employs TRBV10-3 and TRBJ1-2; 7 nucleotides agree with TRBD1. J was trimmed by 2 bases and V by 9 bases; bases with no gene match: 3. CDR3 length: 12 residues. Germline CDR1 is ENHRY and CDR2 is SYGVKD.

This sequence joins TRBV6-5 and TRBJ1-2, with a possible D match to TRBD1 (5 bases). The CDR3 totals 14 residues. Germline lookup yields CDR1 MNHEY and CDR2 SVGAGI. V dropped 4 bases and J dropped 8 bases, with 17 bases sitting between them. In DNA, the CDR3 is TGTGCCAGCAGTTTCGCAGGGAGGATTATGGGCTACACCTTC. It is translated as CASSFAGRIMGYTF.

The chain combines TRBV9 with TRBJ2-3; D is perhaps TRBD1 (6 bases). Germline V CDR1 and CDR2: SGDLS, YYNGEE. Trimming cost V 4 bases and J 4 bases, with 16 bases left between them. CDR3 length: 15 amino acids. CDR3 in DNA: TGTGCCAGCAGCTTCGGACAGCTACACTCAGATACGCAGTATTTT. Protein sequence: CASSFGQLHSDTQYF.